This T cell receptor beta chain was recovered during a study of blood T cell repertoires in COVID-19. Whole-study context: From the United States, Italy and Spain came samples of acute and convalescent COVID-19. In each case, the material was cDNA or gDNA derived from T cells, B-cell-depleted T cells, or PBMCs.

Per the authors' pipeline: Amplification from reference gene primers served as the basis for estimated nucleated cell counts. TCRdb's table, derived via immunoSEQ multiplex PCR, lists solely in-frame clones and lacks some. The D gene and trimming were derived from the DNA, and the V and J assignments and clone size from that table. The sample consists of about 280,000 clones, 80% to 90% of them appearing once. The CDR3 length is 14 residues. Germline CDR1 is SEHNR and CDR2 is FQNEAQ (reference sequence). V shed 0 bases and J shed 9 bases, with 12 bases lying between them. The specimen was peripheral blood. This TCR came from a woman in her seventies with acute or convalescent COVID-19. The V and J genes are TRBV7-9 and TRBJ2-1; tentative D call: TRBD2 (7 bases). CDR3 sequence (DNA): TGTGCCAGCAGCTTAGCGGGGGGGCCCTCTGAGCAGTTCTTC. Its protein product is CASSLAGGPSEQFF.